The 23 T cell receptor beta chains below all came from one sample that was sequenced in a study of blood T cell repertoires in COVID-19. Assay: immunoSEQ multiplex PCR; the TCRdb copy retains only in-frame clones and omits some. The data contain 400,000 to 550,000 clones, around 90% of them singletons. Sequencing was carried out using PBMCs or T cells enriched from blood (not recorded which). These receptors all come from a woman under 30 with acute COVID-19.

The chain is built from TRBV11-2 and TRBJ2-3; TRBD1 aligns across 7 bases. From germline, CDR1 is SGHAT and CDR2 FQNNGV. The J segment lost 4 bases and the V segment lost 0 bases, leaving 7 bases of the junction unmatched. The CDR3 extends over 16 amino acids. CDR3 in amino acids: CASSLDRQGRPDTQYF. The DNA of the CDR3 is TGTGCCAGCAGCTTAGATCGACAGGGTAGGCCAGATACGCAGTATTTT. Based on the CDR3 plus reference TRBV11-2 and TRBJ2-3, the full variable domain is EAGVAQSPRYKIIEKRQSVAFWCNPISGHATLYWYQQILGQGPKLLIQFQNNGVVDDSQLPKDRFSAERLKGVDSTLKIQPAKLEDSAVYLCASSLDRQGRPDTQYFGPGTRLTVL.

A few counts support this clone. The same CDR3 is also encoded by other DNA sequences in this sample. The V and J genes are TRBV25-1 and TRBJ1-1, with unresolved D. From germline, CDR1 is MGHDK and CDR2 SYGVNS. The length of the CDR3 is 15 residues. Trimming took 1 base from V and 0 from J, leaving 9 bases between them. The CDR3 DNA follows: TGTGCCAGCAGTGAATCACTAGGGATGAACACTGAAGCTTTCTTT. Translated, it gives CASSESLGMNTEAFF.

This clone appeared a single time. The chain links TRBV9 to TRBJ1-1; D not resolved. Germline V gene sequence: CDR1 SGDLS, CDR2 YYNGEE. Deletions cut 0 bases from V and 3 bases from J, with 6 bases between. This CDR3 is 13 amino acids long. CDR3 sequence reads: CASSVAGDTEAFF. The CDR3 DNA follows: TGTGCCAGCAGCGTAGCGGGAGACACTGAAGCTTTCTTT. The entire variable domain, with the rest obtained from reference TRBV9 and TRBJ1-1, is as follows: DSGVTQTPKHLITATGQRVTLRCSPRSGDLSVYWYQQSLDQGLQFLIQYYNGEERAKGNILERFSAQQFPDLHSELNLSSLELGDSALYFCASSVAGDTEAFFGQGTRLTVV.

This chain joins TRBV18 and TRBJ2-5, with a weak D call TRBD1 (5 bases). With 2 bases removed from V and 4 bases from J, the gap between germline ends came to 8 bases. This CDR3 contains 13 residues. Germline V gives CDR1 KGHSH, CDR2 LQKENI. CDR3 DNA sequence: TGTGCCAGCTCACCATTTACAGGAGAGACCCAGTACTTC. It codes for CASSPFTGETQYF.

The rearrangement joins TRBV29-1 to TRBJ1-1; D not resolved. The CDR3 loop spans 13 amino acids. The V gene lost 3 bases and the J gene lost 0 bases, with 8 bases spanning the gap. The germline CDR1 and CDR2 sequences are SQVTM and ANQGSEA. CDR3 residues: CSVDGQMNTEAFF. The CDR3 DNA is TGCAGCGTTGATGGTCAGATGAACACTGAAGCTTTCTTT.

In DNA form, the CDR3 reads TGTGCCAGCAGGCGACTTACAGGGAACGGAGAGACCCAGTACTTC. Protein product: CASRRLTGNGETQYF. This chain joins TRBV6-5 and TRBJ2-5; D may be TRBD1 (6 bases). Deletions cut 6 bases from V and 4 bases from J, with 18 bases between. Per germline, CDR1 MNHEY and CDR2 SVGAGI. The CDR3 extends over 15 amino acids.

The CDR3 DNA follows: TGCGCCAGCAGCCCTGGACTAGCGGGAGTTACCGCCGGGGAGCTGTTTTTT. It is translated as CASSPGLAGVTAGELFF. This rearrangement joins TRBV4-3 to TRBJ2-2, with 13 bases identical to TRBD2. The CDR3 contains 17 residues. Trimming took 4 bases from V and 6 from J; bases not matched to a gene: 8. Looked up from germline, CDR1 is LGHNA and CDR2 is YSLEER.

This clone was seen a single time. This rearrangement joins TRBV15 to TRBJ2-3, with TRBD2 identical over 7 bases. J was trimmed by 1 base and V by 2 bases; bases with no gene match: 9. The germline gives CDR1 LNHNV, CDR2 YYDKDF (reference sequence). The CDR3 loop spans 17 amino acids. CDR3 in amino acids: CATSRSKTSDRTDTQYF. CDR3 bases: TGTGCCACCAGCAGATCCAAAACTAGCGATCGCACAGATACGCAGTATTTT.

The chain joins TRBV7-6 to TRBJ2-7; 12 nucleotides line up with TRBD2. V shed 4 bases and J 1 base; nucleotides not matched to a gene: 2. The length of the CDR3 is 15 residues. Germline V gene data show CDR1 as SGHVS and CDR2 as FNYEAQ. The CDR3 nucleotides are TGTGCCAGCAGCTCGACTAGCGGGGGTTCCTACGAGCAGTACTTC. This codes for CASSSTSGGSYEQYF.

Concerning this clone itself: A much larger clonotype is one base distant, so this may be a read error. Other DNA sequences in the same sample also yield this CDR3. V is TRBV20-1 and J is TRBJ2-7; D is possibly TRBD1 (5 bases). With 3 bases removed from V and 7 bases from J, the gap between germline ends came to 19 bases. The germline gives CDR1 DFQATT, CDR2 SNEGSKA (reference sequence). This CDR3 region has 14 residues. CDR3 nucleotide sequence: TGCAGTGCTAGTCGGTTACTGTTAGCAGGGGAGCAGTACTTC. This translates into CSASRLLLAGEQYF.

The chain is built from TRBV5-1 and TRBJ2-1, with 7 bases lining up with TRBD2. The length of the CDR3 is 14 residues. The V segment lost 4 bases and the J segment 5 bases; nucleotides outside the gene matches: 6. The germline V gene has CDR1 SGHRS and CDR2 YFSETQ. CDR3 bases: TGCGCCAGCAGCGGGCGGACTAGGGACAATGAGCAGTTCTTC. Its protein is CASSGRTRDNEQFF.

The chain combines TRBV5-6 with TRBJ2-5; the D gene is possibly TRBD1 (5 bases). V dropped 4 bases and J dropped 1 base, with 11 bases sitting between them. The CDR3 is 14 amino acids. Germline CDR1 SGHDT, CDR2 YYEEEE. The CDR3 nucleotides read TGTGCCAGCAGCCTAGAGACAGTCCAAGAGACCCAGTACTTC. It codes for CASSLETVQETQYF.

This chain joins TRBV7-2 and TRBJ1-5, with no clear D. Trimming took 3 bases from V and 5 from J, leaving 8 bases between them. The CDR3 has 13 residues. CDR1 SGHTA and CDR2 FQGNSA come from the germline V gene. The CDR3 DNA reads as TGTGCCAGCAGCTTTGACGGGGATCAGCCCCAGCATTTT. Residues: CASSFDGDQPQHF. Filled out from reference TRBV7-2 and TRBJ1-5, the complete variable domain reads GAGVSQSPSNKVTEKGKDVELRCDPISGHTALYWYRQSLGQGLEFLIYFQGNSAPDKSGLPSDRFSAERTGGSVSTLTIQRTQQEDSAVYLCASSFDGDQPQHFGDGTRLSIL.

The gene calls are TRBV5-1 and TRBJ1-2; D is unresolved. V was clipped by 4 bases and J by 7 bases, with 17 bases between them. The germline V gene has CDR1 SGHRS and CDR2 YFSETQ. The CDR3 is made up of 14 amino acids. The chain's CDR3 is CASSHETRSRGYTF. DNA of the CDR3: TGCGCCAGCAGCCACGAAACACGGAGTCGTGGCTACACCTTC.

This sequence joins TRBV28 and TRBJ1-5; 7 bases align to TRBD1. The CDR3 is made up of 14 amino acids. V lost 6 bases to trimming and J lost 4 bases; unmatched junction nucleotides: 6. Per the germline V gene, CDR1 is MDHEN and CDR2 is SYDVKM. The CDR3 bases are TGTGCCAGCAGATCAGGGACAGCGAATCAGCCCCAGCATTTT. Its protein is CASRSGTANQPQHF.

This clone has a single count. This chain joins TRBV11-2 and TRBJ2-1; a possible D gene is TRBD2 (5 bases). V dropped 0 bases and J dropped 4 bases, with 16 bases sitting between them. The germline V gene has CDR1 SGHAT and CDR2 FQNNGV. This CDR3 spans 17 amino acids. As DNA, the CDR3 is TGTGCCAGCAGCTTAGATCCGGTGGGAGAGTGGTACAATGAGCAGTTCTTC. It yields the protein CASSLDPVGEWYNEQFF.

This clone was recorded only once. The rearrangement uses TRBV11-2 and TRBJ2-5; D possibly corresponds to TRBD1 (6 bases). V dropped 3 bases and J dropped 7 bases, with 18 bases sitting between them. The germline V gene encodes CDR1 SGHAT and CDR2 FQNNGV. This CDR3 has 15 residues. CDR3 region: CASSLGHRGSGTQYF. The CDR3 DNA is TGTGCCAGCAGCTTGGGACACCGAGGATCAGGGACCCAGTACTTC. The entire variable domain, with the rest obtained from reference TRBV11-2 and TRBJ2-5, is as follows: EAGVAQSPRYKIIEKRQSVAFWCNPISGHATLYWYQQILGQGPKLLIQFQNNGVVDDSQLPKDRFSAERLKGVDSTLKIQPAKLEDSAVYLCASSLGHRGSGTQYFGPGTRLLVL.

J is TRBJ2-1 and V is TRBV29-1, with TRBD2 matching 11 bases. Germline V lookup: CDR1 SQVTM, CDR2 ANQGSEA. V shed 5 bases and J 4 bases; nucleotides not matched to a gene: 4. CDR3 length: 14 residues. The CDR3 reads CSVRLAGRYNEQFF. DNA of the CDR3: TGCAGCGTTAGACTAGCGGGGCGGTACAATGAGCAGTTCTTC.

As DNA, the CDR3 is TGTGCCAGCAGCCCCCAGCTCGGGACTAGCAATGAGCAGTTCTTC. Its protein is CASSPQLGTSNEQFF. The genes are TRBV11-2 and TRBJ2-1; TRBD2 matches 8 bases. The CDR3 sequence is 15 residues long. Germline lookup yields CDR1 SGHAT and CDR2 FQNNGV. The V and J ends lost 5 bases and 6 bases, in that order; junction bases with no gene match: 9.

The chain's CDR3 is CASSRGEQNYEQYF. CDR3 DNA: TGTGCCAGCAGCCGGGGGGAGCAAAACTACGAGCAGTACTTC. The chain combines TRBV7-9 with TRBJ2-7; 7 nucleotides line up with TRBD2. Losses at the gene ends were 5 bases for V and 3 bases for J; bases not matched to a gene: 7. The CDR3 is made up of 14 amino acids. Germline lookup yields CDR1 SEHNR and CDR2 FQNEAQ (reference sequence). Full variable domain (remainder filled in from reference TRBV7-9 and TRBJ2-7): DTGVSQNPRHKITKRGQNVTFRCDPISEHNRLYWYRQTLGQGPEFLTYFQNEAQLEKSRLLSDRFSAERPKGSFSTLEIQRTEQGDSAMYLCASSRGEQNYEQYFGPGTRLTVT.

The chain employs TRBV10-1 and TRBJ2-1; 11 bases line up with TRBD2. This CDR3 is built from 15 residues. The germline V gene encodes CDR1 WNHNN and CDR2 SYGVQD (reference sequence). J lost 10 bases, V lost 2 bases, and 7 bases had no gene match. DNA for the CDR3: TGCGCCAGCAGTGAGACTAGCGGGAGTTCGGGAGAGCAGTTCTTC. It translates to CASSETSGSSGEQFF.

This clone was seen a few times. This CDR3 is CAISDPTSGIDEQFF. For the CDR3, the DNA is TGTGCCATCAGTGACCCGACTAGCGGGATAGATGAGCAGTTCTTC. This chain uses TRBV10-3 with TRBJ2-1; TRBD2 matches at 11 bases. In germline, CDR1 is ENHRY, CDR2 SYGVKD. The CDR3 length is 15 residues. V lost 3 bases to trimming and J lost 8 bases; unmatched junction nucleotides: 6.

The rearrangement joins TRBV6-2 or TRBV6-3 to TRBJ1-2; 7 bases are a match to TRBD1. V was pared by 0 bases and J by 9 bases, with 7 bases of the junction left unmatched. CDR3 size: 14 residues. Germline V lookup: CDR1 MNHEY, CDR2 SVGEGT. CDR3 nucleotide sequence: TGTGCCAGCAGTTACTCGAGGGACAGTATTCGCTACACCTTC. It specifies CASSYSRDSIRYTF.